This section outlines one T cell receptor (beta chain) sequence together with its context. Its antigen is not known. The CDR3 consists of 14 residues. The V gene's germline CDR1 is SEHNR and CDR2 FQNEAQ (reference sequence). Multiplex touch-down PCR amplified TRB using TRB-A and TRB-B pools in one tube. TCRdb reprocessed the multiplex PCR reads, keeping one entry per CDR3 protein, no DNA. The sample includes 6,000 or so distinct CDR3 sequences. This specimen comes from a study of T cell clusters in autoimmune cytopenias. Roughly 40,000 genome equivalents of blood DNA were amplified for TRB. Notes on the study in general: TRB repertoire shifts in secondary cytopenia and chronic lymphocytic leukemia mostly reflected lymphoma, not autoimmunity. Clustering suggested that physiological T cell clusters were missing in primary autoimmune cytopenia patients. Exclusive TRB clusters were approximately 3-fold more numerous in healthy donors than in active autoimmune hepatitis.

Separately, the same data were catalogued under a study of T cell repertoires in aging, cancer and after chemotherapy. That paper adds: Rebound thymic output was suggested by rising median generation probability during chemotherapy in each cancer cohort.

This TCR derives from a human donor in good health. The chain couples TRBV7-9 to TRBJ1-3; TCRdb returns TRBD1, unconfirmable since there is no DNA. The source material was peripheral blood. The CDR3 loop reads CASTSPGGGNTIYF.